This paragraph reports one T cell receptor (beta chain). RNA transcripts were the template for amplifying TCR beta CDR3 regions. First-round RT-PCR targeting the TCR CDR3 was performed with the HTBI primer set. One entry per CDR3 protein results from TCRdb running MiXCR on the multiplex PCR reads. The data contain 96,000 or so distinct CDR3 sequences, under 65% of them singletons. The sample is drawn from a study of T cells in Graves' hyperthyroidism and ophthalmopathy. Across the study: Once the initial diagnosis was made, peripheral blood was obtained before any treatment.

The V and J ends lost 3 bases and 5 bases respectively, with 13 bases between them. In germline, CDR1 is SNHLY, CDR2 FYNNEI. The CDR3 runs to 14 residues. Hyperthyroidism had been newly diagnosed in patients aged 18 to 65, and its duration was under 2 months. Diagnoses were established using clinical symptoms, serum thyroxine and TRAb, thyroid ultrasound and orbital computed tomography. The sample consisted of blood. This chain uses TRBV2 with TRBJ1-2, with D possibly being TRBD1 (5 bases). The sequence came from a middle-aged woman with Graves' hyperthyroidism. CDR3 sequence (DNA): TGTGCCAGCAGTGATATAGGGGCGGGGTATGGCTACACCTTC. Protein sequence: CASSDIGAGYGYTF.